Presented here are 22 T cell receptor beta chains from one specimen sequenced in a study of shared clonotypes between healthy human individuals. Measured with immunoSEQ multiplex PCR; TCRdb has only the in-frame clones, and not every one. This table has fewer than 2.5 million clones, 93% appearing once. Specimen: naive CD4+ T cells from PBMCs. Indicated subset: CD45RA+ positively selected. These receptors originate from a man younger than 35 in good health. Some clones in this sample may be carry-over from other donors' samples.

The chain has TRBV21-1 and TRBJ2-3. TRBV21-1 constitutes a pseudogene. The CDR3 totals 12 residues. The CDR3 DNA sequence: TGTGCCAGTAGAAAGGTGTCAGATACGCAGTATTTT. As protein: CASRKVSDTQYF.

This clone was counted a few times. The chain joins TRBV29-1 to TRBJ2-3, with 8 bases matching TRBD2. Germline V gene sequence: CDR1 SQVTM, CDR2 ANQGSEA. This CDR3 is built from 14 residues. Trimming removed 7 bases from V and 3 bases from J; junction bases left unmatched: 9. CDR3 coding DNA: TGCAGCGCCAAAAGCGGGGGCCGGACAGATACGCAGTATTTT. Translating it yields CSAKSGGRTDTQYF.

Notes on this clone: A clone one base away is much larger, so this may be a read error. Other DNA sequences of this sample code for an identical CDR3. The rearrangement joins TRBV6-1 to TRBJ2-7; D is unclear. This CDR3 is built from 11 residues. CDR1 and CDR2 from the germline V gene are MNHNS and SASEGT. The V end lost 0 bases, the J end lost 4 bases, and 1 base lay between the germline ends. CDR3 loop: CASSEAYEQYF. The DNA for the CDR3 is TGTGCCAGCAGTGAAGCGTACGAGCAGTACTTC.

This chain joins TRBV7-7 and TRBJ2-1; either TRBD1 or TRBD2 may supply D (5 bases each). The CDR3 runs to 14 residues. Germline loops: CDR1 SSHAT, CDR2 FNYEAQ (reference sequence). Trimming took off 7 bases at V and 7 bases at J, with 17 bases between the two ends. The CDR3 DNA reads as TGTGCCAGCACCCCTACCCGGGGCGCGAATGAGCAGTTCTTC. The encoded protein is CASTPTRGANEQFF. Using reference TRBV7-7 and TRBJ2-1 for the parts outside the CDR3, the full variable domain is GAGVSQSPRYKVTKRGQDVTLRCDPISSHATLYWYQQALGQGPEFLTYFNYEAQPDKSGLPSDRFSAERPEGSISTLTIQRTEQRDSAMYRCASTPTRGANEQFFGPGTRLTVL.

CDR3: CASSLVGGGYTF. The CDR3 region has the DNA TGTGCCAGCAGCTTAGTTGGGGGCGGCTACACCTTC. This chain links TRBV7-8 with TRBJ1-2, with a weak D call TRBD1 (6 bases). Trimming stripped 1 base from V and 8 bases from J, with 8 bases between. Germline V gene lookup returns CDR1 SGHVS and CDR2 FQNEAQ. This CDR3 is 12 amino acids long.

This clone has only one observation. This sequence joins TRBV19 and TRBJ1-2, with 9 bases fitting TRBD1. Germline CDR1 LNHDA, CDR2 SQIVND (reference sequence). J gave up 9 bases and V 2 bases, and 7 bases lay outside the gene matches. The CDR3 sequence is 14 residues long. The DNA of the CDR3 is TGTGCCAGTAGTATACGGGGACAGGGTCGAAGCTACACCTTC. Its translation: CASSIRGQGRSYTF.

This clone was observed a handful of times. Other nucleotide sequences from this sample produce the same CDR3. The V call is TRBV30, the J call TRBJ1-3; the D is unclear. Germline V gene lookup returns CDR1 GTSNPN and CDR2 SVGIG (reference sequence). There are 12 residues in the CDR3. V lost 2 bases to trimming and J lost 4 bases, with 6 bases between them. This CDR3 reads CAWSSRGNTIYF. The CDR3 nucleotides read TGTGCCTGGAGTTCACGAGGAAACACCATATATTTT.

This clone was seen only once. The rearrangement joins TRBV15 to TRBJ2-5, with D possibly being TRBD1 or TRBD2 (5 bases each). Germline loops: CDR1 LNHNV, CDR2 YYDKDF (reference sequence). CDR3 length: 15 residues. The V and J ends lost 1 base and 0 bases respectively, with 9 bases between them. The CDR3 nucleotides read TGTGCCACCAGCAGAGCCGGGACCTACCAAGAGACCCAGTACTTC. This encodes CATSRAGTYQETQYF.

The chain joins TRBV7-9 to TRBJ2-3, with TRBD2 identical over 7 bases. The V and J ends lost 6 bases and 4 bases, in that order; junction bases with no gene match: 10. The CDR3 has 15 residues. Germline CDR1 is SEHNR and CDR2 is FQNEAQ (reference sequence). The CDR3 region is CASRPREGGPDTQYF. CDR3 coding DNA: TGTGCCAGCAGGCCTAGGGAGGGAGGGCCAGATACGCAGTATTTT.

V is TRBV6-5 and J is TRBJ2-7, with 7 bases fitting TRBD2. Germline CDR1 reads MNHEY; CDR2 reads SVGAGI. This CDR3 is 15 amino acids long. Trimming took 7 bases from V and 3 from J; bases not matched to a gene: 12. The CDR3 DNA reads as TGTGCCAGCAAGGCGGGAGTTCTTCAAGGCTACGAGCAGTACTTC. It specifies CASKAGVLQGYEQYF.

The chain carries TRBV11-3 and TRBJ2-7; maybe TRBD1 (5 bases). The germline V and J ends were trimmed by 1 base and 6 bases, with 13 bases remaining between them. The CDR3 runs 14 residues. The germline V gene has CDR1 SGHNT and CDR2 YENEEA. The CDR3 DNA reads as TGTGCCAGCAGCTTAGTTCAGGGTCTTGGCGAGCAGTACTTC. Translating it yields CASSLVQGLGEQYF.

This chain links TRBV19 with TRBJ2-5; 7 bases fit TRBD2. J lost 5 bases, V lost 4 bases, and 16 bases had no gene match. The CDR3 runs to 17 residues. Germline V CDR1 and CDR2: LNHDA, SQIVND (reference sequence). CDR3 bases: TGTGCCAGTAGTACCCGCCCCAGGGACGGGGGGTACGAGACCCAGTACTTC. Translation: CASSTRPRDGGYETQYF.

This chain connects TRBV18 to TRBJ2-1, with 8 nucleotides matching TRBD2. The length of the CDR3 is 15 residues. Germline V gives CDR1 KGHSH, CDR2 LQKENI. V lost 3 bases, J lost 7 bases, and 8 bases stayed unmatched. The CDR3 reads CASSPFSGTLNEQFF. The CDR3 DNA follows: TGTGCCAGCTCACCCTTTAGCGGGACCCTAAATGAGCAGTTCTTC.

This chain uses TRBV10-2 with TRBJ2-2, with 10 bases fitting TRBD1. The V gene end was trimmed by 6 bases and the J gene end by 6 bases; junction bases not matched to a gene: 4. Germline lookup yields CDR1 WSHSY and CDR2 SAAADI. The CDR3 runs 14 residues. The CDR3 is CASRDRGSAGELFF. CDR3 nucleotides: TGCGCCAGCAGGGACAGGGGGTCGGCCGGGGAGCTGTTTTTT.

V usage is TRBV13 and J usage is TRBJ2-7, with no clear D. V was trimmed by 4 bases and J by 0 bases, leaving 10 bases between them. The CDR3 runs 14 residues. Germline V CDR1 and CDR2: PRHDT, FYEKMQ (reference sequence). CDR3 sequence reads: CASSSGAFSYEQYF. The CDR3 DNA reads TGTGCCAGCAGCTCAGGAGCTTTCTCCTACGAGCAGTACTTC.

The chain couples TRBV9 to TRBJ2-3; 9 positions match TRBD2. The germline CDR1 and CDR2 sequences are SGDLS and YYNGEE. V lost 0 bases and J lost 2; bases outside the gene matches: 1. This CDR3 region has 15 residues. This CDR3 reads CASSVGGRATDTQYF. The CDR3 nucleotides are TGTGCCAGCAGCGTAGGCGGGAGGGCCACAGATACGCAGTATTTT.

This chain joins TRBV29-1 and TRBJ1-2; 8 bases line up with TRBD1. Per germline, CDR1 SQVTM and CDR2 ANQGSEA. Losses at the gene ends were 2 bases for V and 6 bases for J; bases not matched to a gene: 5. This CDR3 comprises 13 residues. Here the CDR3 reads CSVEIDRGNGYTF. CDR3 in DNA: TGCAGCGTTGAAATTGACAGGGGAAATGGCTACACCTTC.

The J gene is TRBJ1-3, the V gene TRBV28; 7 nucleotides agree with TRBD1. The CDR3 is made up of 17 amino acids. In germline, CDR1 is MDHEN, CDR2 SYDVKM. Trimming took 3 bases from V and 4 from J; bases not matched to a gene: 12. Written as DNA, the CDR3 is TGTGCCAGCAGTTTCCCTGAATATGGGACAGTCGGAAACACCATATATTTT. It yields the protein CASSFPEYGTVGNTIYF. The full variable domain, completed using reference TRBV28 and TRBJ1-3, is DVKVTQSSRYLVKRTGEKVFLECVQDMDHENMFWYRQDPGLGLRLIYFSYDVKMKEKGDIPEGYSVSREKKERFSLILESASTNQTSMYLCASSFPEYGTVGNTIYFGEGSWLTVV.

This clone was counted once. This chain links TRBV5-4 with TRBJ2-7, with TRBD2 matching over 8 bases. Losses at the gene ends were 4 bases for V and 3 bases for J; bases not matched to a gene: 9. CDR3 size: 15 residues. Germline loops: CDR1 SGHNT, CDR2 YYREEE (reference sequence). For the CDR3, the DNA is TGTGCCAGCAGCCAGAGCGGGAGTGGGTACTACGAGCAGTACTTC. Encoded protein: CASSQSGSGYYEQYF.

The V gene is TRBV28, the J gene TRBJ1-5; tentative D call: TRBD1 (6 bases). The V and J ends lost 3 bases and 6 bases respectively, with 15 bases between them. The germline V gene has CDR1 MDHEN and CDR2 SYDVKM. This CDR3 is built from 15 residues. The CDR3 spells CASSLGAPWSQPQHF. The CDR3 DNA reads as TGTGCCAGCAGTTTGGGGGCCCCTTGGAGTCAGCCCCAGCATTTT.

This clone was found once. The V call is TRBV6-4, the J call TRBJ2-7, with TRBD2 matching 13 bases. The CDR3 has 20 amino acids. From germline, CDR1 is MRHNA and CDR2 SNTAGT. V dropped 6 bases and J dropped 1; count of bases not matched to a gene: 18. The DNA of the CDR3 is TGTGCCAGCAGGGCCCGCGGGGGGACTAGCGGGATCCATCCTTCCTACGAGCAGTACTTC. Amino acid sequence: CASRARGGTSGIHPSYEQYF.

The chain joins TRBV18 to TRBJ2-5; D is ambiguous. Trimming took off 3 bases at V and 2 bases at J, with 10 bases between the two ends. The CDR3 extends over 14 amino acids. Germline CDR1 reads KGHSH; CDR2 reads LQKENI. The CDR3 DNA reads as TGTGCCAGCTCACCCCTGGACGGACAAGAGACCCAGTACTTC. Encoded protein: CASSPLDGQETQYF. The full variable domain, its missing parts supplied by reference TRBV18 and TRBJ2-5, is NAGVMQNPRHLVRRRGQEARLRCSPMKGHSHVYWYRQLPEEGLKFMVYLQKENIIDESGMPKERFSAEFPKEGPSILRIQQVVRGDSAAYFCASSPLDGQETQYFGPGTRLLVL.